This passage covers 9 T cell receptor beta chains from one sample sequenced in a study of T cell repertoires in cytomegalovirus infection (dated by TCRdb to about 2019). Reads for this sample came from an Illumina HiSeq 1500. TCRdb reran the public reads through fastp at Q25 and MiXCR, keeping productive beta chains. Entries that share a CDR3 protein sequence are merged under the most common genes and DNA. This sample holds hundreds of thousands of distinct CDR3 sequences; roughly 33% were observed only once. The biggest ten clones account for about an eighth of the sample. The treatment or condition label for this specimen denotes: in vitro stimulation with specific CMV peptide epitopes to enrich CMV-specific T cells. Their antigens remain unidentified. The sample was cultured CD8+ T cells from PBMCs, taken from culture after CMV antigen stimulation. All receptors derive from a human donor in good health (CMV status not recorded). Some clones in this sample may be carry-over from other donors' samples.

The chain combines TRBV27 with TRBJ1-1; weak D call: TRBD1 (6 bases). CDR3 length equals 14 residues. V was cut by 3 bases and J by 4 bases, with 12 bases left in between. The germline V gene has CDR1 MNHEY and CDR2 SMNVEV (reference sequence). The CDR3 region is CASSFRTDGTEAFF. The CDR3 DNA reads TGTGCCAGCAGTTTCAGGACAGACGGCACTGAAGCTTTCTTT.

There are a few counts of this clonotype. This rearrangement joins TRBV7-9 to TRBJ1-5; possibly TRBD1 for D (5 bases). Per the germline V gene, CDR1 is SEHNR and CDR2 is FQNEAQ (reference sequence). The CDR3 sequence is 14 residues long. Trimming removed 1 base at V and 7 bases at J, with 11 bases between. The CDR3 region has the DNA TGTGCCAGCAGCTTAGGACAGCCTGGGCAGCCCCAGCATTTT. This sequence encodes CASSLGQPGQPQHF.

This clonotype has a handful of counts. The chain links TRBV20-1 to TRBJ2-2; maybe TRBD2 (6 bases). The CDR3 is 16 amino acids. Germline V gene lookup returns CDR1 DFQATT and CDR2 SNEGSKA (reference sequence). Trimming took 0 bases from V and 6 from J, leaving 17 bases between them. The CDR3 nucleotides are TGCAGTGCTAGAGATAAGAAAGGTCTAGCGCCCGGGGAGCTGTTTTTT. Translation: CSARDKKGLAPGELFF.

The V call is TRBV6-2 or TRBV6-3, the J call TRBJ2-1; 7 bases fit TRBD2. CDR1 and CDR2 (germline): MNHEY, SVGEGT. The CDR3 runs to 16 residues. V lost 0 bases to trimming and J lost 5 bases; unmatched junction nucleotides: 7. The CDR3 loop is CASSYSSGELDNEQFF. The CDR3 nucleotides read TGTGCCAGCAGTTACTCGAGCGGGGAGCTTGACAATGAGCAGTTCTTC.

The rearrangement uses TRBV7-6 and TRBJ2-7, with D perhaps being TRBD1 or TRBD2 (7 bases each). Trimming stripped 0 bases from V and 4 bases from J, with 19 bases between. Germline V gives CDR1 SGHVS, CDR2 FNYEAQ. The CDR3 covers 17 residues. Here the CDR3 reads CASSLAAGEGARYEQYF. The CDR3 coding sequence is TGTGCCAGCAGCTTAGCGGCGGGGGAGGGGGCACGGTACGAGCAGTACTTC.

The chain recombines TRBV6-5 with TRBJ1-1, with D maybe TRBD1 (5 bases). The CDR3 covers 14 residues. Germline lookup yields CDR1 MNHEY and CDR2 SVGAGI. V was cut by 6 bases and J by 1 base, with 12 bases left in between. The chain's CDR3 is CASSSWGGNTEAFF. The CDR3 DNA reads as TGTGCCAGCAGCAGCTGGGGGGGGAACACTGAAGCTTTCTTT.

V and J are TRBV29-1 and TRBJ2-2; TRBD1 matches at 7 bases. CDR1 and CDR2 (germline): SQVTM, ANQGSEA. The CDR3 is 15 amino acids. As DNA, the CDR3 is TGCAGTATAAAACTATCGACAGGGCGGACCGGGGAGCTGTTTTTT. Its translation: CSIKLSTGRTGELFF.

This chain links TRBV7-6 with TRBJ2-7; either TRBD1 or TRBD2 may supply D (5 bases each). The CDR3 consists of 14 residues. Germline assignment: CDR1 SGHVS and CDR2 FNYEAQ. Deletions cut 5 bases from V and 7 bases from J, with 18 bases between. The CDR3 sequence is CASSLPGTPREQYF. Here the CDR3 DNA reads TGTGCCAGCAGCCTCCCCGGGACCCCGAGGGAGCAGTACTTC.

In its sample, this clonotype was seen a few times. V and J are TRBV12-3 or TRBV12-4 and TRBJ1-1, with a possible D match to TRBD1 (6 bases). This CDR3 has 17 residues. V lost 6 bases and J lost 6, with 26 bases in between. The CDR3 sequence: CASSLTTSGAHNSEAFF. In DNA, the CDR3 is TGTGCCAGCAGCCTCACGACGTCGGGGGCCCATAACTCTGAAGCTTTCTTT.